This TCR beta chain is from a study of OX40 agonist ivuxolimab in advanced cancers. Study-wide findings and caveats: Dose levels from 0.1 to 3.0 mg/kg saw CD4+ and CD8+ blood T cells expand clonally by week 6. Some patients without response likewise showed low normalized clonal expansion.

Worth noting for this clone: Its specificity is not known.

Libraries were prepared by immunoSEQ multiplex PCR; TCRdb keeps only in-frame clonotypes and omits some of them. The repertoire includes 55,000 to 80,000 clones, around 86% of them detected once, and about 1% sits in the top ten. The CDR3 has 15 residues. The ends lost 5 bases at V and 10 bases at J; junction bases unmatched: 13. Germline loops: CDR1 MNHNS, CDR2 SASEGT. Material: CD4+ or CD8+ T cells sorted from blood, obtained in a trial of the OX40 agonist ivuxolimab. This sequence originates from an adult with an advanced solid tumor such as melanoma, head and neck, liver or kidney cancer. The chain uses TRBV6-1 and TRBJ2-1; 8 bases are a match to TRBD2. CDR3 coding DNA: TGTGCCAGCAGTACCAGTCCCGGGACTAGAAAGGAGCAGTTCTTC. Protein: CASSTSPGTRKEQFF.